The rows below give T cell receptor beta chains drawn from one sample of a study of cytomegalovirus exposure and HLA in healthy donors. Assay used: immunoSEQ multiplex PCR; TCRdb lists only in-frame clones, some missing. The table records 150,000 to 200,000 clones, around 79% of them present only once. Specimen: PBMCs. Receptor source: a woman aged 25 to 39 in good health and CMV-seropositive. Both conserved end residues are part of each CDR3. The D gene is left open where the match is weak. Where a row states a size, it is once, few, many or the class of an expanded clone; other rows omit it.

j_call d_call clone_size v_call cdr3_aa cdr3_nt
TRBJ2-3 . . TRBV7-6 CASSPSTDTQYF TGTGCCAGCAGCCCTAGCACAGATACGCAGTATTTT
TRBJ1-5 TRBD1 few TRBV5-1 CASSLTGDQPQHF TGCGCCAGCAGCTTGACAGGGGATCAGCCCCAGCATTTT
TRBJ1-5 . few TRBV28 CATRPDTGFNQPQHF TGTGCCACCCGGCCCGACACAGGGTTCAATCAGCCCCAGCATTTT
TRBJ1-3 . few TRBV5-5 CASSPRVGDSGNTIYF TGTGCCAGCAGCCCGCGCGTCGGGGACTCTGGAAACACCATATATTTT
TRBJ2-7 TRBD2 . TRBV5-5 CASSPLAGTSYEQYF TGTGCCAGCAGCCCACTAGCGGGGACCTCCTACGAGCAGTACTTC
TRBJ1-1 . . TRBV11-2 CASSLDPRITEAFF TGTGCCAGCAGCTTAGATCCCAGAATCACTGAAGCTTTCTTT
TRBJ1-1 TRBD1 . TRBV5-1 CASSSQGVNTEAFF TGCGCCAGCAGCTCTCAGGGGGTAAACACTGAAGCTTTCTTT
TRBJ1-4 TRBD1 few TRBV4-3 CASSQWDRANEKLFF TGCGCCAGCAGCCAGTGGGACAGAGCTAATGAAAAACTGTTTTTT
TRBJ2-7 TRBD2 . TRBV6-1 CASSVPSGGPSYEQYF TGTGCCAGCAGTGTCCCTAGCGGGGGGCCGTCCTACGAGCAGTACTTC
TRBJ2-1 TRBD2 . TRBV11-2 CASSLNGGGSYNEQFF TGTGCCAGCAGCTTAAATGGGGGGGGATCCTACAATGAGCAGTTCTTC
TRBJ2-2 . few TRBV11-2 CASSSQGSAGELFF TGTGCCAGCAGCTCCCAGGGTTCCGCCGGGGAGCTGTTTTTT
TRBJ1-4 TRBD1 once TRBV4-3 CASSQEERTGVNEKLFF TGCGCCAGCAGCCAAGAAGAGAGGACAGGGGTGAATGAAAAACTGTTTTTT
TRBJ1-4 TRBD1 few TRBV7-6 CASSLSGDRGELFF TGTGCCAGCAGCCTCTCCGGGGACAGGGGGGAACTGTTTTTT